One sample yielded the 17 T cell receptor beta chains listed below, sequenced in a study of Graves' ophthalmopathy and Graves' hyperthyroidism. Amplification targeted the TCR beta CDR3 regions, with RNA transcripts as the source material. Second-round multiplex PCR followed a first-round RT-PCR using HTBI primers. TCRdb re-analysed the multiplex PCR reads in MiXCR, keeping a single row per CDR3 protein. The data hold more than 1,000,000 distinct CDR3 sequences, with about 38% observed a single time. The material sequenced was peripheral blood or thyroid tissue (not recorded which). Every receptor here comes from an adult man with Graves' hyperthyroidism.

This clonotype was recorded a few times. The chain links TRBV12-3 or TRBV12-4 to TRBJ2-5; D not resolved. The CDR3 loop spans 13 amino acids. V was clipped by 2 bases and J by 5 bases, with 9 bases between them. CDR3 loop: CASSLSPAETQYF. The CDR3 coding sequence is TGTGCCAGCAGTTTATCCCCCGCGGAGACCCAGTACTTC.

This clonotype was seen ten or more times. The chain is built from TRBV6-4 and TRBJ2-6; D ambiguous. V was clipped by 0 bases and J by 0 bases, with 6 bases between them. CDR1 is MRHNA, CDR2 SNTAGT, per germline. This CDR3 comprises 16 residues. CDR3 amino acids: CASSDSTNSGANVLTF. The CDR3 bases are TGTGCCAGCAGTGACTCGACAAACTCTGGGGCCAACGTCCTGACTTTC.

The sample holds many counts of this clonotype. The V gene is TRBV5-4, the J gene TRBJ2-5; D not certain. Germline assignment: CDR1 SGHNT and CDR2 YYREEE (reference sequence). The CDR3 contains 15 residues. The V and J ends lost 2 bases and 1 base respectively, with 12 bases between them. The CDR3 coding sequence is TGTGCCAGCAGCTTAGCCGGGTCCCCCCAAGAGACCCAGTACTTC. This translates into CASSLAGSPQETQYF.

A remark on this clonotype: One junction end does not reproduce the germline sequence, and a read error may be involved. V usage is TRBV7-3 and J usage is TRBJ1-2; 9 positions agree with TRBD1. CDR3 length: 15 residues. Germline CDR1 is SGHTA and CDR2 is FQGTGA. The CDR3 sequence is CASSFTGGGTYGYTF. CDR3 sequence (DNA): TGCGCCAGCAGCTTCACAGGGGGCGGAACCTATGGCTACACCTTC.

There are many counts of this clonotype. The gene calls are TRBV6-6 and TRBJ2-5; 14 bases line up with TRBD2. The CDR3 spans 16 residues. Germline V gene sequence: CDR1 MNHNY, CDR2 SVGAGI (reference sequence). With 5 bases clipped from V and 4 bases from J, the junction kept 6 bases outside the gene matches. The CDR3 sequence: CASSQGTSGSVETQYF. The DNA for the CDR3 is TGTGCCAGCAGTCAAGGGACTAGCGGGAGCGTAGAGACCCAGTACTTC.

This clonotype is a singleton in its sample. The chain links TRBV2 to TRBJ2-5; 7 nucleotides agree with TRBD1. The junction had 14 bases not matched to a gene; V was cut back by 4 bases and J by 3 bases. Germline V gene data show CDR1 as SNHLY and CDR2 as FYNNEI. This CDR3 is 17 amino acids long. CDR3 nucleotides: TGTGCCAGCAGTGCCTCCGGGACAGAGACCGGGGAAGAGACCCAGTACTTC. Translation: CASSASGTETGEETQYF.

This clonotype was counted a few times. The CDR3, as DNA: TGTGCCAGCATCGAGGGGACCCAGTACTTC. It encodes CASIEGTQYF. The chain links TRBV7-8 to TRBJ2-5, with D perhaps TRBD2 (5 bases). Germline V gene lookup returns CDR1 SGHVS and CDR2 FQNEAQ. Trimming removed 7 bases from V and 7 bases from J, with 7 bases in between. CDR3 length: 10 residues.

This clonotype was detected many times. CDR3 nucleotides: TGTGCCAGCAGCCATACAGGGGCTAATCAGCCCCAGCATTTT. Its translation: CASSHTGANQPQHF. V is TRBV12-3 or TRBV12-4 and J is TRBJ1-5; 7 bases align to TRBD1. The V and J ends lost 6 bases and 4 bases, in that order; junction bases with no gene match: 6. CDR3 length: 14 residues.

This clonotype was picked up many times. The chain uses TRBV7-2 and TRBJ1-1; possibly TRBD1 for D (6 bases). Germline assignment: CDR1 SGHTA and CDR2 FQGNSA. CDR3 length: 12 residues. The V gene lost 3 bases and the J gene lost 9 bases, with 11 bases spanning the gap. CDR3 protein: CASSLVDRKAFF. The DNA for the CDR3 is TGTGCCAGCAGCTTGGTTGACAGGAAAGCTTTCTTT. The whole variable domain, filled in from reference TRBV7-2 and TRBJ1-1, reads GAGVSQSPSNKVTEKGKDVELRCDPISGHTALYWYRQSLGQGLEFLIYFQGNSAPDKSGLPSDRFSAERTGGSVSTLTIQRTQQEDSAVYLCASSLVDRKAFFGQGTRLTVV.

This clonotype was recorded many times. The J gene is TRBJ2-7, the V gene TRBV29-1; a possible D gene is TRBD1 (6 bases). V lost 4 bases to trimming and J lost 7 bases, with 11 bases between them. Germline V lookup: CDR1 SQVTM, CDR2 ANQGSEA. This CDR3 is 11 amino acids long. In nucleotides, the CDR3 is TGCAGCGTTGGACAGGTTCGGGAGCAGTACTTC. Translated, it gives CSVGQVREQYF.

The rearrangement links TRBV7-2 to TRBJ2-7; possible D gene TRBD1, 6 bases. This CDR3 contains 17 residues. CDR1 SGHTA and CDR2 FQGNSA come from the germline V gene. Trimming took off 2 bases at V and 3 bases at J, with 20 bases between the two ends. Here the CDR3 reads CASSLLAHGRGSYEQYF. The CDR3 DNA reads as TGTGCCAGCAGCTTATTGGCCCACGGCAGGGGTAGCTACGAGCAGTACTTC.

The gene calls are TRBV12-3 or TRBV12-4 and TRBJ1-1, with a tentative D call TRBD1 (6 bases). This CDR3 has 12 amino acids. The V end lost 6 bases, the J end lost 10 bases, and 15 bases lay between the germline ends. The chain's CDR3 is CASSRDNTRAFF. CDR3 DNA: TGTGCCAGCAGCCGGGACAATACGAGAGCTTTCTTT.

This clonotype was picked up a small number of times. The chain uses TRBV7-9 and TRBJ1-5; D remains ambiguous. The CDR3 has 14 residues. The V end was cut by 5 bases, the J end by 3 bases, with 11 bases between. CDR1 and CDR2 from the germline V gene are SEHNR and FQNEAQ (reference sequence). The CDR3, as DNA: TGTGCCAGCAGCCCAGAGGGATTCAATCAGCCCCAGCATTTT. This codes for CASSPEGFNQPQHF.

This clonotype was observed a handful of times. The rearrangement links TRBV6-1 to TRBJ2-2, with 8 positions matching TRBD2. J lost 4 bases, V lost 7 bases, and 11 bases had no gene match. From germline, CDR1 is MNHNS and CDR2 SASEGT. CDR3 length: 16 residues. CDR3: CASTPWGTRSTGELFF. CDR3 sequence (DNA): TGTGCCAGCACTCCATGGGGGACTAGGAGCACCGGGGAGCTGTTTTTT.

This clonotype was seen many times. V and J are TRBV2 and TRBJ1-1, with D perhaps matching TRBD1 (6 bases). This CDR3 region has 14 residues. The germline V gene has CDR1 SNHLY and CDR2 FYNNEI. Trimming stripped 5 bases from V and 3 bases from J, with 13 bases between. Here the CDR3 DNA reads TGTGCCAGCAGTAACAGGGAGGGTCACACTGAAGCTTTCTTT. This sequence encodes CASSNREGHTEAFF.

The genes are TRBV7-2 and TRBJ2-5; D is perhaps TRBD2 (6 bases). The CDR3 consists of 15 residues. CDR1 and CDR2 (germline): SGHTA, FQGNSA. With 8 bases removed from V and 2 bases from J, the gap between germline ends came to 18 bases. CDR3 sequence: CASLSGLARQETQYF. The CDR3, as DNA: TGTGCCAGCTTATCCGGGCTAGCGAGACAAGAGACCCAGTACTTC.

This clonotype has at least ten counts. The J gene is TRBJ2-7, the V gene TRBV29-1; 11 positions agree with TRBD2. The CDR3 consists of 13 residues. V shed 4 bases, J shed 6 bases, and the junction held 5 bases outside the gene matches. CDR1 and CDR2 from the germline V gene are SQVTM and ANQGSEA. The CDR3 reads CSVATSGAVEQYF. The CDR3 DNA follows: TGCAGCGTTGCGACTAGCGGGGCCGTCGAGCAGTACTTC.